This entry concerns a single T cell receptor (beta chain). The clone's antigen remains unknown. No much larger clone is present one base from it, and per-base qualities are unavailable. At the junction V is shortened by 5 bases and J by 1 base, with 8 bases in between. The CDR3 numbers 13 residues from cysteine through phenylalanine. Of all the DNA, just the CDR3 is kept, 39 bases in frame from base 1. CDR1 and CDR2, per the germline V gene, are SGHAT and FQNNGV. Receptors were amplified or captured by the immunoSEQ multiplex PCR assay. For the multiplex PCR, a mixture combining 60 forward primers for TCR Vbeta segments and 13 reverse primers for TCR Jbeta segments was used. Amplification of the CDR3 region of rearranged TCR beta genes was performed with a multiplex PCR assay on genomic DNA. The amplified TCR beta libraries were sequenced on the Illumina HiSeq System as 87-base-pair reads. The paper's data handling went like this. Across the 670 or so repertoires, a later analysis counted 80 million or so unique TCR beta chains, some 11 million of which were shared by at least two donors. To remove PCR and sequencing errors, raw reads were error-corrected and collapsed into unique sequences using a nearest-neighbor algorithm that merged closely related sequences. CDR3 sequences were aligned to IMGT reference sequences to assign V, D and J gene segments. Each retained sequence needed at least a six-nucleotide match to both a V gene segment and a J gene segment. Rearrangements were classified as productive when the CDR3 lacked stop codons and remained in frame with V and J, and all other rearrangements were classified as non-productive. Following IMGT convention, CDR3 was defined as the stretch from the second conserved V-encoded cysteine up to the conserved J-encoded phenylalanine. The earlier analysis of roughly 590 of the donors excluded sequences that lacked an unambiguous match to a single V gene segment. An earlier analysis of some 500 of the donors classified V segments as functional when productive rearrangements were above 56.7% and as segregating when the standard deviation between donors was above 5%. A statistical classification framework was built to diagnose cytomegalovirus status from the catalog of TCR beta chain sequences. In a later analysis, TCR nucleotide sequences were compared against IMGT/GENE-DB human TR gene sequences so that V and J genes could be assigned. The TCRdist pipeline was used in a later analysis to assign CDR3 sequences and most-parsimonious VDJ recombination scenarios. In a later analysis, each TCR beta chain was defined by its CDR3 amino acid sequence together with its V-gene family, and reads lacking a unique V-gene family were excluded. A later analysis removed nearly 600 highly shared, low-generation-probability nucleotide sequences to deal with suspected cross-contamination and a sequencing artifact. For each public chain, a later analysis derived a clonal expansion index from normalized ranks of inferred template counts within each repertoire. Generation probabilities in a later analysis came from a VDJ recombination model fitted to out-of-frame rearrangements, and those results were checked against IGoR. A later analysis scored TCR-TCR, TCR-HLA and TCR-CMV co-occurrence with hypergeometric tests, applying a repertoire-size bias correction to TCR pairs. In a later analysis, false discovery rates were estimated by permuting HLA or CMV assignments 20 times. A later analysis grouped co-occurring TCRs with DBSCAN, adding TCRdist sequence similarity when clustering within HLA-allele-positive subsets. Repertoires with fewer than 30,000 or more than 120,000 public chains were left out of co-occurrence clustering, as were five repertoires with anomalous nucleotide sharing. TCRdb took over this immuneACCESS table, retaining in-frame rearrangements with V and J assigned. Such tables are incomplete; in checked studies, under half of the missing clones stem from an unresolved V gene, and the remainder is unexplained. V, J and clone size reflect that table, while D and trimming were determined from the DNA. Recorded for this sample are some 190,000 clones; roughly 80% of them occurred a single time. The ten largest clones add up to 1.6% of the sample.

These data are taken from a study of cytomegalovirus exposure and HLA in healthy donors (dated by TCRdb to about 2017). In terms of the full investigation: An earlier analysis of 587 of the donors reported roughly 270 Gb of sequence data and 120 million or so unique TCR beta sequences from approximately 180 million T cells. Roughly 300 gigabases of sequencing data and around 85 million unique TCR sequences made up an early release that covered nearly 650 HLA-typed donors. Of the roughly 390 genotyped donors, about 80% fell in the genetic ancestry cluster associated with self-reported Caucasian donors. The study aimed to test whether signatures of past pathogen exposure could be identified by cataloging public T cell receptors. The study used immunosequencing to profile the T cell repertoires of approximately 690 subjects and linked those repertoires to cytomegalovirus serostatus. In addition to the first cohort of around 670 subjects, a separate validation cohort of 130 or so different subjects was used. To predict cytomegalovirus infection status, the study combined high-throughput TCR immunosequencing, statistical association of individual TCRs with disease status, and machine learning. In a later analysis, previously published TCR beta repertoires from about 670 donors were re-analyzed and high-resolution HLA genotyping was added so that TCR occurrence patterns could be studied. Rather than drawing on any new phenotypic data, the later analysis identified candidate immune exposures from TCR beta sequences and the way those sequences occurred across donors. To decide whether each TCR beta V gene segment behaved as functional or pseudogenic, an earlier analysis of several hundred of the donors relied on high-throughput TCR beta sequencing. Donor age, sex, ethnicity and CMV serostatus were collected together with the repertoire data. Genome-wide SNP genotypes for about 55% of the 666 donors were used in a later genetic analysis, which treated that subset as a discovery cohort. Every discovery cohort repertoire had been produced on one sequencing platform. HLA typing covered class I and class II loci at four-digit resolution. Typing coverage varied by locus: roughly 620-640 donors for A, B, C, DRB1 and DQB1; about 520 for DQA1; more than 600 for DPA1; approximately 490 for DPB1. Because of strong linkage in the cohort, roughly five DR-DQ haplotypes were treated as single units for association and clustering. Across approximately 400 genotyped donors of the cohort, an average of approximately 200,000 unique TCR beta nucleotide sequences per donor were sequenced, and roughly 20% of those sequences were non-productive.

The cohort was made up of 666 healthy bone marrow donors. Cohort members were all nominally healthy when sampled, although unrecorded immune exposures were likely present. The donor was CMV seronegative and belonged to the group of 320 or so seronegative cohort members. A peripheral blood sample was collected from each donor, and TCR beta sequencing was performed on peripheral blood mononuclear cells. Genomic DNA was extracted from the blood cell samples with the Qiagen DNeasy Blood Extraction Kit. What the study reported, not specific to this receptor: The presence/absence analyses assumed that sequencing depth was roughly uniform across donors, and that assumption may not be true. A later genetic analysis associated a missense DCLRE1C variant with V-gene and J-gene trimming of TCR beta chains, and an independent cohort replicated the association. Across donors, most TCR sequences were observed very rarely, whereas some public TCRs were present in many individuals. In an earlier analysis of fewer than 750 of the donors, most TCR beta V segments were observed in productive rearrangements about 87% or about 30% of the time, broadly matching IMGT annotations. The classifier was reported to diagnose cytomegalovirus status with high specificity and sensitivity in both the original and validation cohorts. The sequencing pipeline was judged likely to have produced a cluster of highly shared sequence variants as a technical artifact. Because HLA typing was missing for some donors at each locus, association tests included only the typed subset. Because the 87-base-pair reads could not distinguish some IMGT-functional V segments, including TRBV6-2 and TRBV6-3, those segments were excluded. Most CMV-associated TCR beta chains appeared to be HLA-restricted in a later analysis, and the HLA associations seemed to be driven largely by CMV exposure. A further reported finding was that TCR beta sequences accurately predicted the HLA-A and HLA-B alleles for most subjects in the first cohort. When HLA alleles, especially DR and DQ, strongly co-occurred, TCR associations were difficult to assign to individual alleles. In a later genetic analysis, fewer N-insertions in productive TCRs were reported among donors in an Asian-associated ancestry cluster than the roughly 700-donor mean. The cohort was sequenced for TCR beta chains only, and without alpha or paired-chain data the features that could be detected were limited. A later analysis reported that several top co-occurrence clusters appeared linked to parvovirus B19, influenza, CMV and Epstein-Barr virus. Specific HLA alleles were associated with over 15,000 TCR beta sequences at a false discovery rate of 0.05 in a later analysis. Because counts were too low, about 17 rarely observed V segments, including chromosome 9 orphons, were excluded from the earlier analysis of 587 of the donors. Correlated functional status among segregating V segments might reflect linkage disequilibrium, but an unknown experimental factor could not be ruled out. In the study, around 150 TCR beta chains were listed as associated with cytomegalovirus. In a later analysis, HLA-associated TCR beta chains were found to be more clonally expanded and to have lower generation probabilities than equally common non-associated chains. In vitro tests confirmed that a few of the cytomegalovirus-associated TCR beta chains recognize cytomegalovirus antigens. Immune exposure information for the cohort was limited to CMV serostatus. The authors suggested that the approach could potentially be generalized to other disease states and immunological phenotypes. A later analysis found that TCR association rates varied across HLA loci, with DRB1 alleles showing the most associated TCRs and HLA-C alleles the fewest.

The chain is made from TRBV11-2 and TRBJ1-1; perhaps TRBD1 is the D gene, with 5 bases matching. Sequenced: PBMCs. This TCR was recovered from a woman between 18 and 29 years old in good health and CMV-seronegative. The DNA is TGTGCCAGCAGCCTTACAGGGAACACTGAAGCTTTCTTT. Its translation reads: CASSLTGNTEAFF.